The 16 T cell receptor beta chains below come from one sample, sequenced in a study of post-analysis software for immune sequencing data. The study's findings and limits: Controls had lower frequencies than patients of about 5 TRBV segments, which included TRBV5-6, TRBV5-1 and TRBV20-1.

Antigen specificity for these receptors is unknown. TCR beta cDNA libraries included unique molecular identifiers. TCRdb analysed the PCR reads with MiXCR anew, one entry per CDR3 protein. The sample records approximately 440,000 distinct CDR3 sequences, over 35% being singletons. Sequenced material: blood. The receptors come from a girl aged 5-17 years with multiple sclerosis.

This clonotype was found a few times. The chain is built from TRBV5-1 and TRBJ2-3; 7 bases are a match to TRBD2. The length of the CDR3 is 16 residues. V was pared by 6 bases and J by 2 bases, with 12 bases of the junction left unmatched. Per the germline V gene, CDR1 is SGHRS and CDR2 is YFSETQ. The CDR3 DNA sequence: TGCGCCAGCACCTTCGGGCTAGCGGAGTCCACAGATACGCAGTATTTT. This translates into CASTFGLAESTDTQYF.

The chain carries TRBV28 and TRBJ1-1; perhaps TRBD1 as D (6 bases). Germline CDR1 MDHEN, CDR2 SYDVKM. The germline V and J ends were trimmed by 5 bases and 0 bases, with 16 bases remaining between them. The CDR3 totals 16 residues. The CDR3 sequence: CASSEPGHTMNTEAFF. In DNA, the CDR3 is TGTGCCAGCAGTGAGCCGGGACACACCATGAACACTGAAGCTTTCTTT.

The V and J genes are TRBV30 and TRBJ2-3; 12 bases match TRBD2. Germline V gene data show CDR1 as GTSNPN and CDR2 as SVGIG (reference sequence). CDR3 length equals 15 residues. The V segment lost 7 bases and the J segment 5 bases; nucleotides outside the gene matches: 10. The CDR3 loop reads CAYTGLAGIIDTQYF. CDR3 bases: TGTGCCTATACCGGACTAGCGGGAATAATAGATACGCAGTATTTT.

This chain links TRBV20-1 with TRBJ2-3, with TRBD1 matching 9 bases. The junction had 2 bases not matched to a gene; V was cut back by 0 bases and J by 4 bases. CDR1 is DFQATT, CDR2 SNEGSKA, per germline (reference sequence). The CDR3 is 14 residues long. CDR3 DNA sequence: TGCAGTGCTAGAGATGGGACAGGGCCAGATACGCAGTATTTT. This sequence encodes CSARDGTGPDTQYF.

The chain is built from TRBV12-3 or TRBV12-4 and TRBJ2-5; 8 nucleotides align to TRBD1. The CDR3 runs to 16 residues. Losses at the gene ends were 6 bases for V and 4 bases for J; bases not matched to a gene: 13. The CDR3 nucleotides are TGTGCCAGCAGCCGCCCCGGGACAGGTGGGGGAGAGACCCAGTACTTC. This translates into CASSRPGTGGGETQYF.

In this sample, this clonotype turned up a few times. V is TRBV20-1 and J is TRBJ2-1; 7 bases align to TRBD1. V shed 4 bases, J shed 3 bases, and the junction held 6 bases outside the gene matches. Germline lookup yields CDR1 DFQATT and CDR2 SNEGSKA (reference sequence). The CDR3 loop spans 14 amino acids. Here the CDR3 reads CSAIQGVFYNEQFF. For the CDR3, the DNA is TGCAGTGCTATTCAGGGGGTGTTCTACAATGAGCAGTTCTTC.

This clonotype was recorded once. V and J are TRBV6-5 and TRBJ2-1; D may be TRBD2 (5 bases). Germline V gene data show CDR1 as MNHEY and CDR2 as SVGAGI. This CDR3 is built from 16 residues. Trimming shortened V by 4 bases and J by 4 bases, and 17 bases separated the two germline ends. DNA of the CDR3: TGTGCCAGCAGTTTAGCGAGGCCTACTGGGTACAATGAGCAGTTCTTC. Translating gives CASSLARPTGYNEQFF.

The gene calls are TRBV3-1 and TRBJ1-2; a weak D match, TRBD1 (5 bases). Germline CDR1 is LGHDT and CDR2 is YNNKEL (reference sequence). The V end was cut by 3 bases, the J end by 4 bases, with 9 bases between. The CDR3 spans 13 residues. The CDR3 nucleotides are TGTGCCAGCAGCCAGGGACCGATCTATGGCTACACCTTC. Amino acid sequence: CASSQGPIYGYTF.

This clonotype has just one count. V usage is TRBV28 and J usage is TRBJ2-1, with D possibly called TRBD1 or TRBD2 (6 bases each). Deletions cut 9 bases from V and 4 bases from J, with 19 bases between. This CDR3 has 15 amino acids. Germline assignment: CDR1 MDHEN and CDR2 SYDVKM. DNA for the CDR3: TGTGCCAGGAGCGCAACTAGGGGGGTATACAATGAGCAGTTCTTC. Its protein is CARSATRGVYNEQFF.

This sequence joins TRBV27 and TRBJ1-2, with 8 nucleotides matching TRBD1. Germline V gene lookup returns CDR1 MNHEY and CDR2 SMNVEV (reference sequence). The CDR3 contains 14 residues. Trimming removed 0 bases from V and 8 bases from J; junction bases left unmatched: 5. The chain's CDR3 is CASSLSTGAQGYTF. The CDR3 nucleotides are TGTGCCAGCAGTTTATCGACAGGGGCGCAGGGCTACACCTTC.

This chain links TRBV9 with TRBJ2-1, with 11 bases aligning to TRBD2. The V segment lost 0 bases and the J segment 6 bases; nucleotides outside the gene matches: 8. Germline-derived CDR1 and CDR2 are SGDLS and YYNGEE. CDR3 length equals 17 residues. The CDR3 spells CASSVGVAGGVFNEQFF. Written as DNA, the CDR3 is TGTGCCAGCAGCGTAGGGGTAGCGGGAGGGGTGTTCAATGAGCAGTTCTTC. The full variable domain, in which reference TRBV9 and TRBJ2-1 provide the parts outside the CDR3, is DSGVTQTPKHLITATGQRVTLRCSPRSGDLSVYWYQQSLDQGLQFLIQYYNGEERAKGNILERFSAQQFPDLHSELNLSSLELGDSALYFCASSVGVAGGVFNEQFFGPGTRLTVL.

As concerns this clonotype: One end of the junction varies from germline; a read error may be responsible. This chain links TRBV7-3 with TRBJ2-1; D gene uncertain. This CDR3 has 11 amino acids. The germline CDR1 and CDR2 sequences are SGHTA and FQGTGA. The CDR3 bases are TGTGCCGGCAGCTTCGGAAATGAGCAGTTCTTC. It specifies CAGSFGNEQFF.

The rearrangement links TRBV20-1 to TRBJ2-4; D not certain. Trimming shortened V by 1 base and J by 8 bases, and 12 bases separated the two germline ends. Germline assignment: CDR1 DFQATT and CDR2 SNEGSKA (reference sequence). The CDR3 runs to 13 residues. Here the CDR3 reads CSARGSVLDIQYF. The CDR3, as DNA: TGCAGTGCTAGAGGGAGCGTGTTAGACATTCAGTACTTC.

The chain couples TRBV6-2 or TRBV6-3 to TRBJ2-3; TRBD1 or TRBD2 may be the D gene (5 bases each). This CDR3 region has 16 residues. The V gene's germline CDR1 is MNHEY and CDR2 SVGEGT. V was shortened by 6 bases and J by 1 base, with 17 bases between the two germline ends. The CDR3 bases are TGTGCCAGCAGCCTCGGGGTGGGGCTGGGCACAGATACGCAGTATTTT. Protein product: CASSLGVGLGTDTQYF.

Comment on this clonotype: A much bigger clone sits one base away, suggesting this may be a read error. V usage is TRBV5-1 and J usage is TRBJ2-3; D is unresolved. There are 12 residues in the CDR3. Germline V gene sequence: CDR1 SGHRS, CDR2 YFSETQ. CDR3 loop: CAGSLLGDTQYF. In DNA form, the CDR3 reads TGCGCCGGCAGCCTCCTCGGCGATACGCAGTATTTT. The whole variable domain, remainder taken from reference TRBV5-1 and TRBJ2-3, is KAGVTQTPRYLIKTRGQQVTLSCSPISGHRSVSWYQQTPGQGLQFLFEYFSETQRNKGNFPGRFSGRQFSNSRSEMNVSTLELGDSALYLCAGSLLGDTQYFGPGTRLTVL.

This chain connects TRBV2 to TRBJ2-1, with 10 positions matching TRBD2. The V gene's germline CDR1 is SNHLY and CDR2 FYNNEI. This CDR3 region has 14 residues. Trimming at V came to 6 bases and at J to 8 bases, leaving 7 bases not matched to a gene. CDR3: CASRSSGSRDEQFF. The CDR3 coding sequence is TGTGCCAGCAGATCTAGCGGGAGTCGCGATGAGCAGTTCTTC.